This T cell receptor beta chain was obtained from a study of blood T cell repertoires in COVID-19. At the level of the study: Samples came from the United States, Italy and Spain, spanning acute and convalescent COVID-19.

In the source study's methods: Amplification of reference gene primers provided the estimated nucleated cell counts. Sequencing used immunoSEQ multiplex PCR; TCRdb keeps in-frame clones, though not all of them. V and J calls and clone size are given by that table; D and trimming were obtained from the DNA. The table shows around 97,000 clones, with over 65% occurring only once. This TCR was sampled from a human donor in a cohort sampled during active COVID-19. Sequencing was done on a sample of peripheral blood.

The CDR3 sequence is CASSNTGTGAFDSGNTIYF. CDR3 DNA: TGTGCCAGCAGCAACACCGGGACAGGGGCCTTCGACTCTGGAAACACCATATATTTT. This chain links TRBV21-1 with TRBJ1-3; whether TRBD1, the table's D call, matches the DNA was not checked. TRBV21-1 is deemed a pseudogene. The CDR3 loop spans 19 amino acids.